The present T cell receptor beta chain was sequenced within a study of shared clonotypes between healthy human individuals. Assay: immunoSEQ multiplex PCR; the TCRdb copy retains only in-frame clones and omits some. This sample has 550,000 to 600,000 clones, with 95% to 98% found just once. Worth noting for this clone: Its target is unknown.

V was pared by 3 bases and J by 0 bases, with 12 bases between. This CDR3 spans 15 amino acids. Germline loops: CDR1 SGHAT, CDR2 FQNNGV. CD45RO-negative, CCR7-positively selected cells formed the naive CD8 fraction, excluding terminally differentiated effector memory CD45RA+ cells. Notes on the study in general: The rarefaction results pointed to incomplete sorted-subset sequencing despite large depth. Of the naive CD4 clonotypes, around 4.9% were shared across a handful of donors.

The chain employs TRBV11-2 and TRBJ2-7; no reliable D call. The sequence was collected from a man in his thirties or forties in good health. The sequencing input was naive CD8+ T cells sorted from blood. CDR3 coding DNA: TGTGCCAGCAGCTTTTCAGCCACCCTCTCCTACGAGCAGTACTTC. Protein sequence: CASSFSATLSYEQYF.